The T cell receptor beta chain under discussion was sequenced for a study of cytomegalovirus exposure and HLA in healthy donors. Findings and limits, study-wide: At a 0.05 false discovery rate, a later analysis found 15,000 to 20,000 TCR beta sequences to be associated with HLA alleles.

Of note for this clone: Its specificity is not known.

PCR employed 60 Vbeta and 13 Jbeta primers. Assay: immunoSEQ multiplex PCR; the TCRdb copy retains only in-frame clones and omits some. The data contain about 31,000 clones, more than 75% of them singletons. The V end lost 1 base, the J end lost 10 bases, and 11 bases lay between the germline ends. There are 13 residues in the CDR3. Per the germline V gene, CDR1 is SEHNR and CDR2 is FQNEAQ (reference sequence). This chain connects TRBV7-9 to TRBJ2-1, with TRBD2 as a possible D gene (5 bases). Sequenced material: PBMCs. This receptor was identified in a boy younger than 18 in good health and CMV-seronegative. The CDR3 region is CASSLVSGSEQFF. As DNA, the CDR3 is TGTGCCAGCAGCTTAGTATCGGGGAGCGAGCAGTTCTTC.